The next 15 T cell receptor beta chains were all read from a single sample in a study of blood T cell repertoires in COVID-19. Clones were read by immunoSEQ multiplex PCR, and TCRdb kept only the in-frame ones, dropping some. The sample contains 300,000 or so clones, around 90% of which appear only once. The sample comprised peripheral blood. These receptors were taken from a man younger than 35 who had recovered from COVID-19.

The rearrangement links TRBV19 to TRBJ1-4, with unresolved D. Germline CDR1 reads LNHDA; CDR2 reads SQIVND (reference sequence). The CDR3 totals 15 residues. V dropped 7 bases and J dropped 2 bases, with 14 bases sitting between them. CDR3 sequence reads: CASTPYVATNEKLFF. The CDR3 nucleotides are TGTGCCAGTACCCCCTACGTCGCGACTAATGAAAAACTGTTTTTT.

Comments on this clone: The limits of the CDR3 on the DNA are not certain, so only TCRdb's listed CDR3 is given. The chain is built from TRBV20-1 and TRBJ2-5; the tabulated D call, TRBD2, remains unverified against the DNA. The CDR3 contains 13 residues when both ends are counted. Germline values: CDR1 DFQATT, CDR2 SNEGSKA (reference sequence). The CDR3 region is CSASLEKAETQYF.

The J gene is TRBJ2-7, the V gene TRBV15, with D perhaps TRBD2 (5 bases). Germline V gene data show CDR1 as LNHNV and CDR2 as YYDKDF (reference sequence). V dropped 0 bases and J dropped 3 bases, with 9 bases sitting between them. This CDR3 comprises 14 residues. CDR3 region: CATSREQGGYEQYF. In DNA, the CDR3 is TGTGCCACCAGCAGAGAACAAGGAGGCTACGAGCAGTACTTC. Variable domain in full (rest from reference TRBV15 and TRBJ2-7): DAMVIQNPRYQVTQFGKPVTLSCSQTLNHNVMYWYQQKSSQAPKLLFHYYDKDFNNEADTPDNFQSRRPNTSFCFLDIRSPGLGDTAMYLCATSREQGGYEQYFGPGTRLTVT.

A single count supports this clone. The J gene is TRBJ2-7, the V gene TRBV6-2 or TRBV6-3; a possible D gene is TRBD1 (6 bases). The ends were cut back, 0 bases at V and 7 bases at J, with 16 bases in the middle. CDR3 length: 15 amino acids. The germline gives CDR1 MNHEY, CDR2 SVGEGT. CDR3 sequence reads: CASSYSIDRSREQYF. The CDR3 coding sequence is TGTGCCAGCAGTTACTCGATAGACAGGTCGCGAGAGCAGTACTTC.

The chain links TRBV6-4 to TRBJ1-4; the D gene is possibly TRBD1 (6 bases). Germline CDR1 and CDR2: MRHNA and SNTAGT. There are 15 residues in the CDR3. V was pared by 4 bases and J by 5 bases, with 14 bases between. The DNA of the CDR3 is TGTGCCAGCAGTGCCTTGGGCAGGGGAAATGAAAAACTGTTTTTT. This translates into CASSALGRGNEKLFF.

The V call is TRBV7-6, the J call TRBJ2-7; 8 nucleotides align to TRBD2. There are 17 residues in the CDR3. V lost 5 bases to trimming and J lost 3 bases; unmatched junction nucleotides: 15. Germline V lookup: CDR1 SGHVS, CDR2 FNYEAQ. The CDR3 reads CASSLLGVREANYEQYF. CDR3 in DNA: TGTGCCAGCAGCCTCCTAGGGGTGCGGGAGGCAAACTACGAGCAGTACTTC.

This rearrangement joins TRBV6-6 to TRBJ1-2, with D unresolved. Germline assignment: CDR1 MNHNY and CDR2 SVGAGI (reference sequence). The length of the CDR3 is 16 residues. The ends were cut back, 6 bases at V and 0 bases at J, with 17 bases in the middle. In nucleotides, the CDR3 is TGTGCCAGCAGATCCCCCCGGCAGGCAGCTAACTATGGCTACACCTTC. Protein: CASRSPRQAANYGYTF.

This clone has just one count. The J gene is TRBJ1-6, the V gene TRBV19; D possibly corresponds to TRBD1 (5 bases). CDR1 is LNHDA, CDR2 SQIVND, per germline (reference sequence). This CDR3 spans 18 amino acids. Deletions cut 3 bases from V and 0 bases from J, with 15 bases between. The chain's CDR3 is CASSMGGAPSSYNSPLHF. CDR3 in DNA: TGTGCCAGTAGTATGGGAGGGGCCCCAAGCTCCTATAATTCACCCCTCCACTTT. Together with reference TRBV19 and TRBJ1-6, the CDR3 gives the full variable domain: DGGITQSPKYLFRKEGQNVTLSCEQNLNHDAMYWYRQDPGQGLRLIYYSQIVNDFQKGDIAEGYSVSREKKESFPLTVTSAQKNPTAFYLCASSMGGAPSSYNSPLHFGNGTRLTVT.

The rearrangement uses TRBV4-2 and TRBJ2-3; 7 bases align to TRBD2. CDR3 size: 17 residues. Trimming took 4 bases from V and 5 from J; bases not matched to a gene: 15. The germline V gene encodes CDR1 LGHNA and CDR2 YNFKEQ. CDR3 coding DNA: TGTGCCAGCAGCCCGTCAGAGGCGGGAGATTGGGAAGATACGCAGTATTTT. This gives the protein CASSPSEAGDWEDTQYF.

CDR3 in amino acids: CASSRDRGYEQYF. The CDR3 DNA reads TGTGCCAGCAGCCGGGACAGGGGCTACGAGCAGTACTTC. The genes are TRBV11-1 and TRBJ2-7, with 10 positions matching TRBD1. The CDR3 runs to 13 residues. The trim removed 5 bases at V and 3 bases at J, leaving 1 base unmatched. The V gene's germline CDR1 is SGHAT and CDR2 FQDESV (reference sequence).

This chain connects TRBV7-7 to TRBJ2-5; 9 bases match TRBD2. Germline V gives CDR1 SSHAT, CDR2 FNYEAQ (reference sequence). Trimming removed 4 bases from V and 5 bases from J; junction bases left unmatched: 8. CDR3 length: 15 amino acids. The CDR3 is CASSSSSGMGETQYF. CDR3 bases: TGTGCCAGCAGCTCTTCTAGCGGGATGGGGGAGACCCAGTACTTC.

The chain links TRBV20-1 to TRBJ2-7; D remains ambiguous. Deletions cut 6 bases from V and 4 bases from J, with 10 bases between. Per the germline V gene, CDR1 is DFQATT and CDR2 is SNEGSKA (reference sequence). This CDR3 spans 11 amino acids. Written as DNA, the CDR3 is TGCAGTGCCGCGTACAGTTACGAGCAGTACTTC. This encodes CSAAYSYEQYF.

In this sample, this clone turned up a few times. CDR3 region: CASSQDLNEQFF. The CDR3 DNA is TGTGCCAGCAGCCAAGATCTAAATGAGCAGTTCTTC. The rearrangement links TRBV3-1 (or the pseudogene TRBV3-2) to TRBJ2-1; D uncertain. The V end lost 0 bases, the J end lost 7 bases, and 4 bases lay between the germline ends. Germline V CDR1 and CDR2: LGHDT, YNNKEL (reference sequence). The CDR3 sequence is 12 residues long.

In this sample, this clone turned up a few times. The gene calls are TRBV2 and TRBJ2-7, with TRBD1 identical over 8 bases. The CDR3 totals 16 residues. J lost 0 bases, V lost 4 bases, and 8 bases had no gene match. CDR1 is SNHLY, CDR2 FYNNEI, per germline. CDR3 residues: CASSVTRTGPSYEQYF. The CDR3, as DNA: TGTGCCAGCAGTGTTACGAGGACAGGGCCCTCCTACGAGCAGTACTTC.

The chain is built from TRBV29-1 and TRBJ2-7; TRBD2 might be the D (5 bases). Germline V CDR1 and CDR2: SQVTM, ANQGSEA. V was trimmed by 0 bases and J by 2 bases, leaving 11 bases between them. The length of the CDR3 is 14 residues. The CDR3 coding sequence is TGCAGCGTTGAAGATCTTCGGGAACCCTACGAGCAGTACTTC. Encoded protein: CSVEDLREPYEQYF.